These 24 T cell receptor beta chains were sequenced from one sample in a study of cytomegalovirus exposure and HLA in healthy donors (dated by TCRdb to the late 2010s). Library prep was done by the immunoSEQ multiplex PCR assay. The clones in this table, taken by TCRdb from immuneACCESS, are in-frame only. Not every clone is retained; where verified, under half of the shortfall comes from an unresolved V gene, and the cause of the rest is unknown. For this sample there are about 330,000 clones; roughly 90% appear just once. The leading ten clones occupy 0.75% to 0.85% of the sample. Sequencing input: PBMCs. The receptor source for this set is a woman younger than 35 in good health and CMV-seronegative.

This CDR3 reads CASSPTTGVNYGYTF. As DNA, the CDR3 is TGTGCCAGCAGCCCGACGACAGGGGTTAACTATGGCTACACCTTC. The rearrangement uses TRBV7-2 and TRBJ1-2; 8 bases line up with TRBD1. The CDR3 extends over 15 amino acids. CDR1 and CDR2 from the germline V gene are SGHTA and FQGNSA. V dropped 5 bases and J dropped 1; count of bases not matched to a gene: 6.

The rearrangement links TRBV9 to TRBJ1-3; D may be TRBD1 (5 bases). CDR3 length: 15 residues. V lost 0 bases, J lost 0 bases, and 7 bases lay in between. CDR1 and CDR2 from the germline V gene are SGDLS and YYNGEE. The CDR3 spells CASSVGTGSGNTIYF. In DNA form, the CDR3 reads TGTGCCAGCAGCGTAGGCACAGGCTCTGGAAACACCATATATTTT.

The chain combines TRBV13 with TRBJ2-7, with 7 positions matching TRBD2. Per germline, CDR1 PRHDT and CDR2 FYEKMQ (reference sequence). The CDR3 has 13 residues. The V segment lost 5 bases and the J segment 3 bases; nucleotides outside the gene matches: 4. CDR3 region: CASSPGTNYEQYF. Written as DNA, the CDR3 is TGTGCCAGCAGCCCCGGGACTAACTACGAGCAGTACTTC. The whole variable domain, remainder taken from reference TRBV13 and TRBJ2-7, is AAGVIQSPRHLIKEKRETATLKCYPIPRHDTVYWYQQGPGQDPQFLISFYEKMQSDKGSIPDRFSAQQFSDYHSELNMSSLELGDSALYFCASSPGTNYEQYFGPGTRLTVT.

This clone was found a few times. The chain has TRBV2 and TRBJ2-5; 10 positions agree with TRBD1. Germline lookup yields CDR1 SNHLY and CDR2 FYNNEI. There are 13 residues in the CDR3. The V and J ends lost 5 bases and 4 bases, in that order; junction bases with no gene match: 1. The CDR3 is CASSRTGGETQYF. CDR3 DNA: TGTGCCAGCAGTAGGACAGGGGGAGAGACCCAGTACTTC.

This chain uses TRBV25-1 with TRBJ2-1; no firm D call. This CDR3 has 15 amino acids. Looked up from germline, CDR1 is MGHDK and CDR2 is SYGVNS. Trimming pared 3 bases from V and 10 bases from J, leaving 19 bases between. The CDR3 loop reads CASSEGLVGREEQFF. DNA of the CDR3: TGTGCCAGCAGTGAGGGTCTAGTTGGTCGTGAAGAGCAGTTCTTC. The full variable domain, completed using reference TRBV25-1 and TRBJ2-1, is EADIYQTPRYLVIGTGKKITLECSQTMGHDKMYWYQQDPGMELHLIHYSYGVNSTEKGDLSSESTVSRIRTEHFPLTLESARPSHTSQYLCASSEGLVGREEQFFGPGTRLTVL.

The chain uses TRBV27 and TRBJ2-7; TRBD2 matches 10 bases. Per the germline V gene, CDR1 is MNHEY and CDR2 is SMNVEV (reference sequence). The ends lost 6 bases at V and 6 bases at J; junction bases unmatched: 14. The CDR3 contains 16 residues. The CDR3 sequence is CASSPRGRTSGIEQYF. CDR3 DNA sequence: TGTGCCAGCAGCCCGAGGGGCCGGACTAGCGGCATCGAGCAGTACTTC.

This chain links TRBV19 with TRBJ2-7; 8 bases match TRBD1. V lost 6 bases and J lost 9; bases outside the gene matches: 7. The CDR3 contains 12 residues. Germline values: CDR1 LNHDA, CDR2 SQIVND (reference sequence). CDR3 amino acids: CASSDRGLGQYF. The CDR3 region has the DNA TGTGCCAGTAGCGACAGGGGTTTGGGGCAGTACTTC.

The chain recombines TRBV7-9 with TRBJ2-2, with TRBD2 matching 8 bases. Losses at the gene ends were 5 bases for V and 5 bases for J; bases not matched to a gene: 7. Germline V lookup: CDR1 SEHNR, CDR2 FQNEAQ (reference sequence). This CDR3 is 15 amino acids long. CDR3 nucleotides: TGTGCCAGCAGCCCCAGCGGGAGAGGTACCGGGGAGCTGTTTTTT. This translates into CASSPSGRGTGELFF.

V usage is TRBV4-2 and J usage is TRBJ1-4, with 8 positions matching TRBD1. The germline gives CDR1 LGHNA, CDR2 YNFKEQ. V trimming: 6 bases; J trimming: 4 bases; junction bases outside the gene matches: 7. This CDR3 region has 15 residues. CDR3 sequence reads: CASRVGQGLNEKLFF. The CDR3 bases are TGTGCCAGCAGGGTAGGACAGGGACTTAATGAAAAACTGTTTTTT.

The CDR3 sequence: CASRAASPETQYF. CDR3 DNA: TGTGCCAGCAGGGCGGCCTCCCCGGAGACCCAGTACTTC. The chain carries TRBV7-9 and TRBJ2-5; unclear D gene. The CDR3 length is 13 residues. V was shortened by 6 bases and J by 5 bases, with 13 bases between the two germline ends. CDR1 is SEHNR, CDR2 FQNEAQ, per germline (reference sequence).

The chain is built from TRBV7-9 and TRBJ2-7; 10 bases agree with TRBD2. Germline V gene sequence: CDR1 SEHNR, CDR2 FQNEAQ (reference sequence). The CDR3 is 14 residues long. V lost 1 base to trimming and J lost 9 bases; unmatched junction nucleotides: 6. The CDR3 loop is CASSLGPSGRTQYF. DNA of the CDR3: TGTGCCAGCAGCTTAGGCCCTAGCGGGAGAACGCAGTACTTC.

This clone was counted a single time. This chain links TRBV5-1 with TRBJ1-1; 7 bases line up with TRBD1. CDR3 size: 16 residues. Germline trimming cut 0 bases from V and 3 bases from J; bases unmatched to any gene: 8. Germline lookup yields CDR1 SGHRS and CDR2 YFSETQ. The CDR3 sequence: CASSLVGVTGYTEAFF. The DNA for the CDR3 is TGCGCCAGCAGCTTGGTGGGGGTGACAGGGTACACTGAAGCTTTCTTT.

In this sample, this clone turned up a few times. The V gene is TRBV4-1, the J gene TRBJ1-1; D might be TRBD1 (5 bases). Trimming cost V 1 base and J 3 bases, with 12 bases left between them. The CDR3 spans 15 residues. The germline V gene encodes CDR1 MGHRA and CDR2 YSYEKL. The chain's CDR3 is CASSQVLGVDTEAFF. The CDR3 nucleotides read TGCGCCAGCAGCCAAGTGTTAGGGGTAGACACTGAAGCTTTCTTT.

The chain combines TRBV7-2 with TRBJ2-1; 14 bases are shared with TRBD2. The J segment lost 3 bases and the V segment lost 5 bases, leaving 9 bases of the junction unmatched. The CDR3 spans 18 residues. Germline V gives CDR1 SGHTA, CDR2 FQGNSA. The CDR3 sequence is CASSDPGTSGSIYNEQFF. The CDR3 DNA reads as TGTGCCAGCAGCGATCCCGGGACTAGCGGGAGTATCTACAATGAGCAGTTCTTC.

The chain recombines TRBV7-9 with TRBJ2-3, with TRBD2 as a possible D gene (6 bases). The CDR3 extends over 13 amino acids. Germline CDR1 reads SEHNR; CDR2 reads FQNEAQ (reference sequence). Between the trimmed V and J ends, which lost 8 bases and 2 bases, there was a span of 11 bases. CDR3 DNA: TGTGCCAGCGGGGACTCTACCACAGATACGCAGTATTTT. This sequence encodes CASGDSTTDTQYF.

CDR3 loop: CASTPGGARETQYF. DNA for the CDR3: TGTGCCAGCACCCCGGGGGGGGCGCGGGAGACCCAGTACTTC. V and J are TRBV28 and TRBJ2-5; 8 nucleotides agree with TRBD2. The CDR3 has 14 amino acids. Losses at the gene ends were 7 bases for V and 5 bases for J; bases not matched to a gene: 9. Germline CDR1 reads MDHEN; CDR2 reads SYDVKM.

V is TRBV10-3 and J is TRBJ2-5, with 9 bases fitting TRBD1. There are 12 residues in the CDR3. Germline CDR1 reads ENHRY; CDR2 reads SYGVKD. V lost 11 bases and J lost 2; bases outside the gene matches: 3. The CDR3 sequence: CAVGTGQETQYF. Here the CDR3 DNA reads TGTGCCGTAGGGACAGGGCAAGAGACCCAGTACTTC.

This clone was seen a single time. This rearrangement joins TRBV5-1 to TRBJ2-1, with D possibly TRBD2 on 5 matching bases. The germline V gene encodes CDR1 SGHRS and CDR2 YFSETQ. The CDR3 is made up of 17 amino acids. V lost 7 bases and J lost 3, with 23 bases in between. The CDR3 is CASGLRADSPIYNEQFF. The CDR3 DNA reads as TGCGCCAGCGGGCTCAGAGCGGACTCACCTATCTACAATGAGCAGTTCTTC.

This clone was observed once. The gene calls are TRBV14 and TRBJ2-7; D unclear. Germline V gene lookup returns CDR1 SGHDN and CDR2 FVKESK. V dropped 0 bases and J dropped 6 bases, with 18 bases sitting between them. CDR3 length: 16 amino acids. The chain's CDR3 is CASSQEPLQSWAEQYF. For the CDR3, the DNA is TGTGCCAGCAGCCAAGAACCCCTACAGTCCTGGGCCGAGCAGTACTTC. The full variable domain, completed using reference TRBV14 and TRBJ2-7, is EAGVTQFPSHSVIEKGQTVTLRCDPISGHDNLYWYRRVMGKEIKFLLHFVKESKQDESGMPNNRFLAERTGGTYSTLKVQPAELEDSGVYFCASSQEPLQSWAEQYFGPGTRLTVT.

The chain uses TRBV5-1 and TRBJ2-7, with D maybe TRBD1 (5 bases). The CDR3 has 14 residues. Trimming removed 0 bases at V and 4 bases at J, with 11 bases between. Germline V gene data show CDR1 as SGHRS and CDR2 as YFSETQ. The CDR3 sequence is CASSLDVGAYEQYF. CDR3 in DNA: TGCGCCAGCAGCTTGGACGTAGGGGCGTACGAGCAGTACTTC.

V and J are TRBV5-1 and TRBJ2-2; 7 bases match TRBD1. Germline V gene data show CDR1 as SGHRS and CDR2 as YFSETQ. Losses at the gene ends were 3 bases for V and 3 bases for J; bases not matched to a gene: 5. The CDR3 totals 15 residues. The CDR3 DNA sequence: TGCGCCAGCAGCTCCCGACAGGGTTACACCGGGGAGCTGTTTTTT. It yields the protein CASSSRQGYTGELFF.

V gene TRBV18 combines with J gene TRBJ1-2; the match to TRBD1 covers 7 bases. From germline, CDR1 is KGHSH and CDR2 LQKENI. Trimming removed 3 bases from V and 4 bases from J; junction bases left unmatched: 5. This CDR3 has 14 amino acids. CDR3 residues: CASSPARDSYGYTF. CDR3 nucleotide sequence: TGTGCCAGCTCACCGGCCCGGGACAGCTATGGCTACACCTTC.

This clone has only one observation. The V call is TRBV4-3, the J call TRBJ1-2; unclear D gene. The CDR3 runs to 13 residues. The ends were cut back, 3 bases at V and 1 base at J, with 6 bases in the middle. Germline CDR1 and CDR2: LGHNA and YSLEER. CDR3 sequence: CASSQSDNYGYTF. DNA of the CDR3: TGCGCCAGCAGCCAGTCAGATAACTATGGCTACACCTTC.

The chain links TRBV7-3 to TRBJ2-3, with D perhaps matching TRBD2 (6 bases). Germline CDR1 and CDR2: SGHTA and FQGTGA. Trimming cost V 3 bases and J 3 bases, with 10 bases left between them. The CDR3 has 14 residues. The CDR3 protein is CASSLGSGTDTQYF. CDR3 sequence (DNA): TGTGCCAGCAGCTTGGGCAGCGGGACAGATACGCAGTATTTT.